This T cell receptor beta chain was sequenced for a study of T cells in Graves' hyperthyroidism and ophthalmopathy. CDR1 SQVTM and CDR2 ANQGSEA come from the germline V gene. V was trimmed by 4 bases and J by 7 bases, leaving 14 bases between them. The CDR3 totals 12 residues. Findings and limits, study-wide: Most expanded thyroid clonotypes above 0.001 also appeared in blood. The model anticipated ophthalmopathy a median about six months pre-onset.

Graves' hyperthyroidism is called stable when ophthalmopathy does not progress within 18 months. It was RNA transcripts that yielded the amplified TCR beta CDR3 regions. First-round RT-PCR targeting the TCR CDR3 was performed with the HTBI primer set. TCRdb itself ran the multiplex PCR reads through MiXCR, one entry per CDR3 protein. The data hold around 420,000 distinct CDR3 sequences, with roughly 15% observed a single time. This clonotype was picked up a small number of times. The target antigen is unknown. The chain joins TRBV29-1 to TRBJ2-7; D not certain. The material sequenced was blood. The sequence came from a woman aged 18-35 years with Graves' hyperthyroidism. CDR3: CSVGIGRGEQYF. CDR3 DNA sequence: TGCAGCGTTGGAATCGGGCGCGGAGAGCAGTACTTC.